A selection of T cell receptor beta chains follows, all from one sample in a study of shared clonotypes between healthy human individuals. Generated by immunoSEQ multiplex PCR, the TCRdb table keeps only in-frame clones and is missing some. The profile shows about 2.3 million clones, 90% to 95% of them singletons. The sample was naive CD4+ T cells from PBMCs. The receptors here all came from a man aged 18 to 30 in good health. Some clones in this sample may be carry-over from other donors' samples. CDR3s include the opening cysteine and the closing phenylalanine or tryptophan. Fields, in order: CDR3 protein, CDR3 DNA, V gene, J gene, D gene, clone size. D genes are given only for firm matches. Not all rows give a size; the values are once, few, many and, for expanded clones, a class.

CDR3 protein: CASRYGTSGMNTGELFF
CDR3 DNA: TGTGCCAGCAGGTACGGGACTAGCGGGATGAACACCGGGGAGCTGTTTTTT
V gene: TRBV5-4
J gene: TRBJ2-2
D gene: TRBD2
clone size: .

CDR3 protein: CASSAGQGKNQPQHF
CDR3 DNA: TGCGCCAGCAGCGCGGGACAGGGGAAAAATCAGCCCCAGCATTTT
V gene: TRBV10-2
J gene: TRBJ1-5
D gene: TRBD1
clone size: .

CDR3 protein: CASSLDGVGNQPQHF
CDR3 DNA: TGTGCCAGCAGTTTGGACGGGGTGGGCAATCAGCCCCAGCATTTT
V gene: TRBV28
J gene: TRBJ1-5
D gene: .
clone size: .

CDR3 protein: CSVARSGGASGSEQYF
CDR3 DNA: TGCAGCGTTGCGCGGAGTGGGGGAGCTAGCGGGAGTGAGCAGTACTTC
V gene: TRBV29-1
J gene: TRBJ2-7
D gene: TRBD2
clone size: .

CDR3 protein: CASSLDGAGRNYGYTF
CDR3 DNA: TGTGCCAGCAGCTTAGATGGGGCAGGGAGAAACTATGGCTACACCTTC
V gene: TRBV11-2
J gene: TRBJ1-2
D gene: .
clone size: .

CDR3 protein: CASSPTRVGNTIYF
CDR3 DNA: TGTGCCAGCAGCCCTACCAGGGTTGGGAACACCATATATTTT
V gene: TRBV5-8
J gene: TRBJ1-3
D gene: .
clone size: .

CDR3 protein: CASSPGRTGERENYGYTF
CDR3 DNA: TGTGCCAGCTCACCCGGGAGGACAGGGGAGCGGGAGAACTATGGCTACACCTTC
V gene: TRBV18
J gene: TRBJ1-2
D gene: TRBD1
clone size: .

CDR3 protein: CASSQAGREQYF
CDR3 DNA: TGTGCCAGCAGCCAGGCCGGGCGGGAGCAGTACTTC
V gene: TRBV16
J gene: TRBJ2-7
D gene: .
clone size: once

CDR3 protein: CASSRRGETQYF
CDR3 DNA: TGTGCCAGCAGTCGGAGGGGAGAGACCCAGTACTTC
V gene: TRBV6-5
J gene: TRBJ2-5
D gene: .
clone size: .

CDR3 protein: CSVDPPQGGKAFF
CDR3 DNA: TGCAGCGTTGACCCCCCTCAGGGCGGGAAAGCTTTCTTT
V gene: TRBV29-1
J gene: TRBJ1-1
D gene: .
clone size: .

CDR3 protein: CASSLRPLDTDTQYF
CDR3 DNA: TGTGCCAGCAGCTTACGACCCCTTGACACAGATACGCAGTATTTT
V gene: TRBV7-3
J gene: TRBJ2-3
D gene: .
clone size: .

CDR3 protein: CASSPRLAGVVNEQFF
CDR3 DNA: TGTGCCAGCTCACCACGACTAGCGGGAGTCGTAAATGAGCAGTTCTTC
V gene: TRBV18
J gene: TRBJ2-1
D gene: TRBD2
clone size: .

CDR3 protein: CASSLIGSPYEQYF
CDR3 DNA: TGTGCCAGCAGTTTAATCGGGTCTCCCTACGAGCAGTACTTC
V gene: TRBV28
J gene: TRBJ2-7
D gene: .
clone size: .

CDR3 protein: CASRHRYVAGNTEAFF
CDR3 DNA: TGTGCCAGTCGCCACCGTTATGTAGCGGGGAACACTGAAGCTTTCTTT
V gene: TRBV19
J gene: TRBJ1-1
D gene: .
clone size: once

CDR3 protein: CASSVVGTPNTGELFF
CDR3 DNA: TGTGCCAGCAGCGTAGTTGGGACACCGAACACCGGGGAGCTGTTTTTT
V gene: TRBV9
J gene: TRBJ2-2
D gene: .
clone size: .

CDR3 protein: CAISGSNQPQHF
CDR3 DNA: TGTGCCATCAGTGGCAGCAATCAGCCCCAGCATTTT
V gene: TRBV10-3
J gene: TRBJ1-5
D gene: .
clone size: .

CDR3 protein: CAWRWLPRGEQFF
CDR3 DNA: TGTGCCTGGAGATGGCTCCCCCGGGGTGAGCAGTTCTTC
V gene: TRBV30
J gene: TRBJ2-1
D gene: .
clone size: .

CDR3 protein: CASSPPSLTGRDEQYF
CDR3 DNA: TGTGCCAGCTCTCCCCCCTCGTTGACGGGTCGGGACGAGCAGTACTTC
V gene: TRBV2
J gene: TRBJ2-7
D gene: .
clone size: .

CDR3 protein: CAWSRTRISGNTIYF
CDR3 DNA: TGTGCCTGGAGTAGGACTCGAATCTCTGGAAACACCATATATTTT
V gene: TRBV30
J gene: TRBJ1-3
D gene: .
clone size: once

CDR3 protein: CASSLVVGQNTGELFF
CDR3 DNA: TGCGCCAGCAGCTTGGTTGTGGGTCAGAACACCGGGGAGCTGTTTTTT
V gene: TRBV5-1
J gene: TRBJ2-2
D gene: .
clone size: .

CDR3 protein: CASRLTGPAGELFF
CDR3 DNA: TGTGCCAGCAGACTCACAGGCCCCGCCGGGGAGCTGTTTTTT
V gene: TRBV28
J gene: TRBJ2-2
D gene: .
clone size: .

CDR3 protein: CASSQDRRFRDTIYF
CDR3 DNA: TGCGCCAGCAGCCAAGATCGGAGGTTTCGAGACACCATATATTTT
V gene: TRBV4-3
J gene: TRBJ1-3
D gene: .
clone size: .

CDR3 protein: CASSVGGNPVTGELFF
CDR3 DNA: TGTGCCAGCAGCGTAGGGGGCAACCCGGTCACCGGGGAGCTGTTTTTT
V gene: TRBV9
J gene: TRBJ2-2
D gene: .
clone size: .

CDR3 protein: CASSGTVVRTGELFF
CDR3 DNA: TGTGCCAGCAGTGGCACGGTAGTTCGAACCGGGGAGCTGTTTTTT
V gene: TRBV2
J gene: TRBJ2-2
D gene: .
clone size: .

CDR3 protein: CASSLPTSASSEQYF
CDR3 DNA: TGTGCCAGCAGCCTTCCGACTAGCGCTTCGTCCGAGCAGTACTTC
V gene: TRBV5-4
J gene: TRBJ2-7
D gene: TRBD2
clone size: .